The T cell receptor (beta chain) under discussion was sequenced for a study of shared clonotypes between healthy human individuals. The germline V gene has CDR1 KGHSH and CDR2 LQKENI. Between the trimmed V and J ends, which lost 0 bases and 2 bases, there was a span of 8 bases. CDR3 length equals 15 residues. Some clones are missing from TCRdb's copy, which holds only in-frame ones; the method was immunoSEQ multiplex PCR. The sample holds about 230,000 clones, 50% to 75% seen once. This TCR came from a man younger than 45 in good health. The V gene is TRBV18, the J gene TRBJ2-1; D is possibly TRBD2 (6 bases). Sequencing was done on a sample of memory CD4+ T cells sorted from blood. Subset defined: CD45RA-negative fraction. The CDR3 bases are TGTGCCAGCTCACCACCAGCGGGCCCCTACAATGAGCAGTTCTTC. Translation gives CASSPPAGPYNEQFF.